This TCR beta chain was sequenced in a study of blood T cell repertoires in COVID-19 (TCRdb year 2020). With regard to the full study: Collaborator samples came from the United States, Italy and Spain and covered acute and convalescent phases of COVID-19. The material from the prospective study consisted of cDNA or gDNA derived from T cells, B-cell-depleted T cells, or PBMCs. The dataset comprised deeply sampled blood TCRbeta repertoires from subjects exposed to, actively infected with, or recovered from COVID-19. The repertoires were made available in a free public database intended to serve as a resource for research on the immune response to SARS-CoV-2. The samples were drawn from two sources: the first 160 participants of the ongoing ImmuneRACE study, and 950 to 1,500 subjects contributed by 6 global collaborators. Nearly every sample came with metadata listing a de-identified subject ID, COVID-19 status, age in years and sex. Where available, HLA class I and class II types were obtained from metadata supplied by the sample provider rather than from assay-based typing. Points the paper makes about the study in general: The amount of clinical and demographic metadata varied by source and participant and was provided uncurated.

As to this clone: This receptor's antigen is unknown. No base quality information exists; no much larger clone differs at one position.

TCRbeta CDR3 regions were amplified from genomic DNA by means of the immunoSEQ Assay, a bias-controlled multiplex PCR. In the source study's methods: Within the assay, amplification of reference gene primers was used to estimate how many nucleated cells each sample contained. To quantify the absolute abundance of each unique TCRbeta CDR3 rearrangement, sequence reads were collapsed and filtered. Productive Simpson clonality was computed per sample as the square root of Simpson's diversity index over productive rearrangements. TCRdb re-hosts the immuneACCESS table, in-frame sequences only. Its copies lack some clones; in the studies checked, an unresolved V gene accounts for under half of them, and the cause for the rest is not known. V and J calls and clone size are copied from that table; D and trimming were computed from the DNA. The sample has roughly 270,000 clones on record, roughly 85% of them singletons. The ten largest clones represent 4.5% to 6% of the sample.

Each collaborating institution followed its own protocols to collect whole blood in K2EDTA tubes. For TCRbeta analysis, collaborators shipped samples in one of three forms: frozen whole blood, isolated PBMCs, or DNA extracted from either of those sample types. The germline V end is reduced by 6 bases and the J end by 8 bases; junction bases left unmatched: 23. The CDR3, from cysteine to phenylalanine, totals 19 residues. Left in the record is the CDR3 DNA by itself, 57 bases read in frame from the first base. CDR1 LGHNT and CDR2 FRNRAP are derived from the germline V gene. The rearranged chain carries TRBV12-5 and TRBJ1-4, and 8 bases in between align with TRBD1. The sequenced sample consisted of peripheral blood. This TCR was sampled from a man between 50 and 59 years old with active or convalescent COVID-19. The nucleotide sequence reads TGTGCTAGTGGCCGGCCACAATTGGGGACAGGACCAAGGCTGGAAAAACTGTTTTTT. Translated, it gives CASGRPQLGTGPRLEKLFF.